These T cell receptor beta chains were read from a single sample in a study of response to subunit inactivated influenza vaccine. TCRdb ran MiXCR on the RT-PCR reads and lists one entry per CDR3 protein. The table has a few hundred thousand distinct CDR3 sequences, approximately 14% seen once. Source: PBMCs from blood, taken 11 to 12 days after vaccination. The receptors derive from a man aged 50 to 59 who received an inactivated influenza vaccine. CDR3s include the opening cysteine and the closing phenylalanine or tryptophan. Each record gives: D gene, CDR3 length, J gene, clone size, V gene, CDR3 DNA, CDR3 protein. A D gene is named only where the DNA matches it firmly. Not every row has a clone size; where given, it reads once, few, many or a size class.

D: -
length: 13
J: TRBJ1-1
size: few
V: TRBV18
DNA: TGTGCCAGCTCACCGTCGGCGGTTAATGAAGCTTTCTTT
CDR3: CASSPSAVNEAFF

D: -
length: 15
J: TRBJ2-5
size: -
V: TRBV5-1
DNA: TGCGCCAGCAGCTACCGGGACCCAACGGGGGAGACCCAGTACTTC
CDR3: CASSYRDPTGETQYF

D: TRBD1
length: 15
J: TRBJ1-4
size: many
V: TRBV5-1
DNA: TGCGCCAGCAGCAAGACAGGGGGCAGCAATGAAAAACTGTTTTTT
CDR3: CASSKTGGSNEKLFF

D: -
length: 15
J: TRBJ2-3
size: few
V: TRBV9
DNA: TGTGCCAGCAGCTTAGGAGGGCGGGTCGCAGATACGCAGTATTTT
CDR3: CASSLGGRVADTQYF

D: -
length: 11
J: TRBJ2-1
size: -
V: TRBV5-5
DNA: TGTGCCAGCAGCTTAGACAGGCGGCAGTTCTTC
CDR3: CASSLDRRQFF

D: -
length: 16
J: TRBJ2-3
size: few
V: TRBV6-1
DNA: TGTGCCAGCCGCTCCGATCGGCGGGGTCGCACAGATACGCAGTATTTT
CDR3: CASRSDRRGRTDTQYF

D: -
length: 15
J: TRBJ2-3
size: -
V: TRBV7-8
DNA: TGTGCCAGCAGCTTAGTCCGGGCTAGAGGAGATACGCAGTATTTT
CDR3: CASSLVRARGDTQYF

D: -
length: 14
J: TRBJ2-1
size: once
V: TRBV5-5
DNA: TGTGCCAGCAGCTTGAGTCAGGAGGAGAATGAGCAGTTGTTC
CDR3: CASSLSQEENEQLF

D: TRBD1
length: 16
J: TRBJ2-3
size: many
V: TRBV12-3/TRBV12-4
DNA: TGTGCCAGCACCTCGGGGGACAGGGGGGCGACAGATACGCAGTATTTT
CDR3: CASTSGDRGATDTQYF

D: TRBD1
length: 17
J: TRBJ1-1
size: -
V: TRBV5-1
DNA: TGCGCCAGCAGCTTGTACGGGACAGGGGGCGACGAAGGTGAAGCTTTCTTT
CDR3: CASSLYGTGGDEGEAFF

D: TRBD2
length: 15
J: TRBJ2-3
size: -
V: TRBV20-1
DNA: TGCAGTGCTAGAGCCATAGCGGGGGCCAAAGATACGCAGTATTTT
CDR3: CSARAIAGAKDTQYF

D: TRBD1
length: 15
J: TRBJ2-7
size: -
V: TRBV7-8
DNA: TGTGCCAGCAGCTTAGGGTGGACAGGGATCTACGAGCAGTACTTC
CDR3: CASSLGWTGIYEQYF

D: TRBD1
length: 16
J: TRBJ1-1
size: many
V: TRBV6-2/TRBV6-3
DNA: TGTGCCAGCAGTCCACAGGGGGCTTCCATGAACACTGAAGCTTTCTTT
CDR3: CASSPQGASMNTEAFF

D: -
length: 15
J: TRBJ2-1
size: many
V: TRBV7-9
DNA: TGTGCCAGCAGCTTTAGTAGCTTGGCCGACAATGAGCAGTTCTTC
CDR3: CASSFSSLADNEQFF

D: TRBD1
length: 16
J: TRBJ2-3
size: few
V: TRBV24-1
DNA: TGTGCCACCAGTGATTTGGGACAGGGTAAGACAGATACGCAGTATTTT
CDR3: CATSDLGQGKTDTQYF

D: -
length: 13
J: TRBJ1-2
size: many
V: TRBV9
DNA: TGTGCCAGCAGCGTAACGGGTAACTATGGCTACACCTTC
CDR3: CASSVTGNYGYTF

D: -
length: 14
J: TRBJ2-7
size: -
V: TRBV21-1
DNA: TGTGCCAGCAGCAAAGCTCCGGGGAGCCACGAGCAGTACTTC
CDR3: CASSKAPGSHEQYF

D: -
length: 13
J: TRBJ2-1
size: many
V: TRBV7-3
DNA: TGTGCCAGCAGCCAGACTCCTATGGGTGAGCAGTTCTTC
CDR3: CASSQTPMGEQFF

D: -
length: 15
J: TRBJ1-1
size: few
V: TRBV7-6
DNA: TGTGCCAGCAGCCAGTATAGTGTACAGAACACTGAAGCTTTCTTT
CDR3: CASSQYSVQNTEAFF

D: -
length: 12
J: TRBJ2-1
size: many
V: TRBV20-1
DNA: TGCAGTGCTTGGACGGACTACAATGAGCAGTTCTTC
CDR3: CSAWTDYNEQFF

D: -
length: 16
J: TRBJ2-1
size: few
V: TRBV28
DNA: TGTGCCAGCAGGGCCCTGACGGGGAGCTCCTACAATGAGCAGTTCTTC
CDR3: CASRALTGSSYNEQFF

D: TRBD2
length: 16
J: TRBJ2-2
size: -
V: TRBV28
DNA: TGTGCCAGCAGTTTATTCCGAGGACTAGACACCGGGGAGCTGTTTTTT
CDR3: CASSLFRGLDTGELFF

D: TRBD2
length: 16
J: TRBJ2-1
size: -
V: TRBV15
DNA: TGTGCCACCAGCAGTTCGACTAGCGGGGCATACAATGAGCAGTTCTTC
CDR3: CATSSSTSGAYNEQFF

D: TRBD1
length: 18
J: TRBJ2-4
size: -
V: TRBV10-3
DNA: TGTGCCATCAGTGAAAGGGACAGGGGGGTGTCAGCCAAAAACATTCAGTACTTC
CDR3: CAISERDRGVSAKNIQYF